This T cell receptor (beta chain) was recorded in a study of regulatory T cells in long-lasting Graves disease. V was clipped by 5 bases and J by 7 bases; unmatched bases: 12. CDR3 length equals 15 residues. CDR1 is LNHNV, CDR2 YYDKDF, per germline (reference sequence). Arm-PCR of CDR3 regions and iRepertoire HTBI primers were used to build TCR beta libraries. TCRdb redid the calling of the multiplex PCR reads with MiXCR, one entry per CDR3 protein. The table lists roughly 360,000 distinct CDR3 sequences, around 11% of them singletons. As for time point: newly diagnosed GD, antithyroid drugs for less than 3 months. PBMC-extracted RNA yielded the TCR library. The sample was also linked to a second study, of T cells in Graves' hyperthyroidism and ophthalmopathy. That paper states: The HTBI primer set drove a first-round RT-PCR of the TCR CDR3.

The chain employs TRBV15 and TRBJ1-1; 8 positions agree with TRBD1. The clonotype comes from a woman aged 18-35 years with Graves disease. The sample in question was peripheral blood mononuclear cells (PBMCs), obtained at new diagnosis, from a patient treated with antithyroid drugs. The CDR3 sequence: CATSPAGRGLDEAFF. CDR3 sequence (DNA): TGTGCCACCAGCCCTGCGGGCAGGGGGCTCGATGAAGCTTTCTTT.